Listed here are 32 T cell receptor beta chains from one sample, sequenced in a study of T cells in narcolepsy. The method was immunoSEQ multiplex PCR; TCRdb's version includes in-frame clones alone and lacks a portion of them. The data hold 32,000 or so clones, with about four fifths observed a single time. What was sequenced was CD45RA- memory CD4+ T cells from PBMCs. The source of these receptors is a human donor with narcolepsy.

There are a few counts of this clone. The same CDR3 arises from other DNA sequences in this sample as well. This chain uses TRBV10-3 with TRBJ2-7; 8 positions match TRBD1. The CDR3 is 19 residues long. CDR1 and CDR2 (germline): ENHRY, SYGVKD. V trimming: 2 bases; J trimming: 2 bases; junction bases outside the gene matches: 17. CDR3 sequence: CAISEGVISNRGAPYEQYF. The CDR3 DNA follows: TGTGCCATCAGTGAGGGGGTCATTTCAAACAGGGGGGCGCCCTACGAGCAGTACTTC.

This chain connects TRBV30 to TRBJ1-6; D call uncertain. Germline V lookup: CDR1 GTSNPN, CDR2 SVGIG (reference sequence). V lost 0 bases, J lost 10 bases, and 16 bases lay in between. The CDR3 has 15 amino acids. The CDR3 here is CAWSVPVQRGSPLHF. As DNA, the CDR3 is TGTGCCTGGAGTGTACCCGTACAACGGGGATCACCCCTCCACTTT.

The gene calls are TRBV19 and TRBJ2-3; tentative D call: TRBD1 (6 bases). Germline lookup yields CDR1 LNHDA and CDR2 SQIVND (reference sequence). The CDR3 totals 13 residues. Trimming removed 7 bases at V and 1 base at J, with 9 bases between. The DNA of the CDR3 is TGTGCCAGTACTAACAGGGGCACAGATACGCAGTATTTT. Its translation: CASTNRGTDTQYF. The full variable domain, completed using reference TRBV19 and TRBJ2-3, is DGGITQSPKYLFRKEGQNVTLSCEQNLNHDAMYWYRQDPGQGLRLIYYSQIVNDFQKGDIAEGYSVSREKKESFPLTVTSAQKNPTAFYLCASTNRGTDTQYFGPGTRLTVL.

A note on this clone: One junction end does not reproduce the germline sequence, and a read error may be involved. V and J are TRBV7-2 and TRBJ2-3; no firm D call. The CDR3 sequence is 11 residues long. Per germline, CDR1 SGHTA and CDR2 FQGNSA. The CDR3 DNA reads TGTGCCAGCAGCTCAGAGACCCCGGCCAGTTTT. Translated, it gives CASSSETPASF.

V gene TRBV6-5 combines with J gene TRBJ2-2, with D perhaps TRBD2 (7 bases). Germline values: CDR1 MNHEY, CDR2 SVGAGI. The CDR3 runs to 14 residues. The V end lost 9 bases, the J end lost 1 base, and 12 bases lay between the germline ends. Here the CDR3 reads CASSGGLNTGELFF. The CDR3 DNA reads as TGTGCCAGTTCGGGGGGCCTGAACACCGGGGAGCTGTTTTTT.

To note about this clone: Within the sample, other DNA sequences also encode this same CDR3. The CDR3 DNA reads as TGCGCCAGCAGCTTGGCCGTGGGGGCCCAGACAGATACGCAGTATTTT. It encodes CASSLAVGAQTDTQYF. The chain has TRBV5-1 and TRBJ2-3; possibly TRBD1 for D (6 bases). Germline loops: CDR1 SGHRS, CDR2 YFSETQ. The CDR3 runs 16 residues. V lost 0 bases, J lost 3 bases, and 14 bases lay in between.

The rearrangement joins TRBV7-2 to TRBJ2-5, with D tentatively TRBD1 (5 bases). This CDR3 has 15 residues. The V end lost 0 bases, the J end lost 2 bases, and 10 bases lay between the germline ends. Germline CDR1 is SGHTA and CDR2 is FQGNSA. CDR3 DNA: TGTGCCAGCAGCTTAGCGGGGCACACGCAAGAGACCCAGTACTTC. The encoded protein is CASSLAGHTQETQYF.

The chain carries TRBV7-3 and TRBJ2-3; 14 nucleotides align to TRBD2. The length of the CDR3 is 16 residues. Germline V gene sequence: CDR1 SGHTA, CDR2 FQGTGA. The trim removed 6 bases at V and 5 bases at J, leaving 7 bases unmatched. DNA for the CDR3: TGTGCCAGCAGTTCCGGGACTAGCGGGGGTGGAGATACGCAGTATTTT. Translating it yields CASSSGTSGGGDTQYF.

The sample holds one count of this clone. V and J are TRBV5-4 and TRBJ2-2, with 9 nucleotides matching TRBD1. The CDR3 covers 16 residues. J was trimmed by 2 bases and V by 0 bases; bases with no gene match: 2. Per germline, CDR1 SGHNT and CDR2 YYREEE (reference sequence). CDR3 sequence (DNA): TGTGCCAGCAGCTTGGGACAGGGGGTTAACACCGGGGAGCTGTTTTTT. Translated, it gives CASSLGQGVNTGELFF.

This chain joins TRBV7-9 and TRBJ1-1; D gene uncertain. With 5 bases removed from V and 1 base from J, the gap between germline ends came to 8 bases. In germline, CDR1 is SEHNR, CDR2 FQNEAQ (reference sequence). CDR3 length: 13 residues. The CDR3, as DNA: TGTGCCAGCAGCCCGAACCAGAACACTGAAGCTTTCTTT. It is translated as CASSPNQNTEAFF.

This rearrangement joins TRBV4-3 to TRBJ1-1, with D unresolved. This CDR3 has 14 amino acids. V lost 1 base and J 0 bases, leaving 6 bases between the germline ends. Germline assignment: CDR1 LGHNA and CDR2 YSLEER. CDR3 residues: CASSQGRVNTEAFF. The CDR3 DNA sequence: TGCGCCAGCAGCCAAGGGAGGGTGAACACTGAAGCTTTCTTT.

The chain uses TRBV7-9 and TRBJ1-3; no clear D gene. The germline gives CDR1 SEHNR, CDR2 FQNEAQ (reference sequence). V was pared by 6 bases and J by 4 bases, with 7 bases between. The CDR3 sequence is 12 residues long. CDR3 nucleotide sequence: TGTGCCAGCAGTTTTACAGGAAACACCATATATTTT. Translating gives CASSFTGNTIYF.

This chain uses TRBV27 with TRBJ2-7, with TRBD1 as a possible D gene (6 bases). The ends were cut back, 8 bases at V and 3 bases at J, with 23 bases in the middle. CDR3 length equals 16 residues. Germline assignment: CDR1 MNHEY and CDR2 SMNVEV (reference sequence). The CDR3 bases are TGTGCCAGCTCAACCTCTAAACAGGGTATAGGCTACGAGCAGTACTTC. Residues: CASSTSKQGIGYEQYF.

CDR3 amino acids: CASSPPFGSIAILNEKLFF. The DNA for the CDR3 is TGTGCCAGCTCACCACCGTTCGGTAGTATCGCCATTTTAAATGAAAAACTGTTTTTT. The chain is built from TRBV18 and TRBJ1-4; D gene unclear. V shed 0 bases and J shed 5 bases, with 22 bases lying between them. CDR3 length: 19 residues. Germline CDR1 and CDR2: KGHSH and LQKENI.

This chain joins TRBV18 and TRBJ2-5, with D possibly TRBD2 on 5 matching bases. The germline CDR1 and CDR2 sequences are KGHSH and LQKENI. CDR3 length: 15 amino acids. With 2 bases removed from V and 2 bases from J, the gap between germline ends came to 12 bases. CDR3 sequence (DNA): TGTGCCAGCTCACCAGGAGGCCCGGGGCAAGAGACCCAGTACTTC. Protein: CASSPGGPGQETQYF.

This rearrangement joins TRBV19 to TRBJ1-1; TRBD1 is a possible D gene (6 bases). CDR1 and CDR2 from the germline V gene are LNHDA and SQIVND (reference sequence). V was shortened by 1 base and J by 4 bases, with 10 bases between the two germline ends. The CDR3 sequence is 14 residues long. CDR3 coding DNA: TGTGCCAGTAGTATAGGATGGACAGCCACTGAAGCTTTCTTT. This translates into CASSIGWTATEAFF. The variable domain in full, with the rest retrieved from reference TRBV19 and TRBJ1-1, is DGGITQSPKYLFRKEGQNVTLSCEQNLNHDAMYWYRQDPGQGLRLIYYSQIVNDFQKGDIAEGYSVSREKKESFPLTVTSAQKNPTAFYLCASSIGWTATEAFFGQGTRLTVV.

The V gene is TRBV2, the J gene TRBJ1-3; weak D call: TRBD1 (5 bases). This CDR3 has 16 residues. Germline V CDR1 and CDR2: SNHLY, FYNNEI. V gave up 4 bases and J gave up 2 bases, with 15 bases separating them. CDR3 in amino acids: CASSVSRVGPGNTIYF. CDR3 coding DNA: TGTGCCAGCAGTGTCTCCAGGGTTGGGCCTGGAAACACCATATATTTT.

The chain employs TRBV18 and TRBJ2-3, with 10 positions matching TRBD2. V was clipped by 3 bases and J by 2 bases; unmatched bases: 5. CDR1 and CDR2 (germline): KGHSH, LQKENI. This CDR3 has 16 residues. CDR3: CASSPKRGGVTDTQYF. The CDR3 DNA sequence: TGTGCCAGCTCACCCAAGCGGGGGGGCGTCACAGATACGCAGTATTTT.

The rearrangement uses TRBV25-1 and TRBJ1-2, with D unclear. V was trimmed by 4 bases and J by 4 bases, leaving 10 bases between them. This CDR3 contains 13 residues. Per germline, CDR1 MGHDK and CDR2 SYGVNS. The CDR3 bases are TGTGCCAGCAGTGGTACTCAATCCTATGGCTACACCTTC. Its translation is CASSGTQSYGYTF.

The table lists this clone with a count of one. The gene calls are TRBV6-5 and TRBJ2-5, with D possibly matching TRBD2 (5 bases). Germline V lookup: CDR1 MNHEY, CDR2 SVGAGI. Trimming stripped 0 bases from V and 2 bases from J, with 13 bases between. The CDR3 covers 16 residues. The CDR3 DNA reads TGTGCCAGCAGTTACTCGATTACTAGGCAACAAGAGACCCAGTACTTC. It specifies CASSYSITRQQETQYF.

This chain connects TRBV10-3 to TRBJ2-1; unclear D gene. V was shortened by 11 bases and J by 2 bases, with 16 bases between the two germline ends. The CDR3 has 14 residues. Per the germline V gene, CDR1 is ENHRY and CDR2 is SYGVKD. CDR3 amino acids: CAATSGPTYNEQFF. The CDR3 DNA sequence: TGTGCCGCCACTTCTGGTCCCACCTACAATGAGCAGTTCTTC.

This rearrangement joins TRBV4-1 to TRBJ2-4; TRBD1 matches 9 bases. CDR1 and CDR2 (germline): MGHRA, YSYEKL. The CDR3 consists of 19 residues. The junction had 13 bases not matched to a gene; V was cut back by 0 bases and J by 4 bases. The CDR3 nucleotides read TGCGCCAGCAGCCAAGATGACCGAGGGACAGGGCCTCCAAAAAACATTCAGTACTTC. Translated, it gives CASSQDDRGTGPPKNIQYF.

This clone was recorded only once. The genes are TRBV25-1 and TRBJ1-5, with 8 bases lining up with TRBD1. This CDR3 spans 13 amino acids. Germline CDR1 and CDR2: MGHDK and SYGVNS. V was pared by 4 bases and J by 4 bases, with 0 bases of the junction left unmatched. Here the CDR3 DNA reads TGTGCCAGCAGTGGACAGGGGAATCAGCCCCAGCATTTT. It specifies CASSGQGNQPQHF.

The chain links TRBV5-4 to TRBJ1-1, with D perhaps matching TRBD1 (6 bases). The CDR3 has 14 amino acids. V dropped 4 bases and J dropped 5 bases, with 15 bases sitting between them. Germline CDR1 SGHNT, CDR2 YYREEE (reference sequence). This CDR3 reads CASSESRGETEAFF. Here the CDR3 DNA reads TGTGCCAGCAGCGAGAGTAGGGGGGAAACTGAAGCTTTCTTT. Filled out from reference TRBV5-4 and TRBJ1-1, the complete variable domain reads ETGVTQSPTHLIKTRGQQVTLRCSSQSGHNTVSWYQQALGQGPQFIFQYYREEENGRGNFPPRFSGLQFPNYSSELNVNALELDDSALYLCASSESRGETEAFFGQGTRLTVV.

This chain uses TRBV4-1 with TRBJ2-7, with 10 bases fitting TRBD1. Trimming cost V 2 bases and J 3 bases; bases outside gene matches: 4. Germline V gene lookup returns CDR1 MGHRA and CDR2 YSYEKL. This CDR3 is 15 amino acids long. CDR3 bases: TGCGCCAGCAGCCAACCGGGACAGGGGCGCTACGAGCAGTACTTC. This gives the protein CASSQPGQGRYEQYF.

J is TRBJ2-5 and V is TRBV5-4; 10 bases line up with TRBD2. Looked up from germline, CDR1 is SGHNT and CDR2 is YYREEE (reference sequence). J lost 6 bases, V lost 4 bases, and 9 bases had no gene match. The CDR3 extends over 15 amino acids. The CDR3 DNA follows: TGTGCCAGCAGCCTGACCGGGACTAGCGTAAAGACCCAGTACTTC. Its translation: CASSLTGTSVKTQYF. Variable domain in full (rest from reference TRBV5-4 and TRBJ2-5): ETGVTQSPTHLIKTRGQQVTLRCSSQSGHNTVSWYQQALGQGPQFIFQYYREEENGRGNFPPRFSGLQFPNYSSELNVNALELDDSALYLCASSLTGTSVKTQYFGPGTRLLVL.

The chain has TRBV5-1 and TRBJ2-2; D is tentatively TRBD1 or TRBD2 (5 bases each). Trimming cost V 4 bases and J 0 bases, with 10 bases left between them. The CDR3 consists of 15 residues. Germline CDR1 and CDR2: SGHRS and YFSETQ. CDR3 DNA: TGCGCCAGCAGCACGGGGACCGCGAACACCGGGGAGCTGTTTTTT. Translation gives CASSTGTANTGELFF.

The J gene is TRBJ1-6, the V gene TRBV21-1. TRBV21-1 counts as a pseudogene. This CDR3 contains 14 residues. The CDR3 DNA follows: TGTGCCAGCAGCAAAACGGGGTTCCATTCACCCCTCCACTTT. Encoded protein: CASSKTGFHSPLHF.

This chain connects TRBV14 to TRBJ2-5; no firm D call. CDR1 SGHDN and CDR2 FVKESK come from the germline V gene. The CDR3 covers 15 residues. The germline V and J ends were trimmed by 4 bases and 4 bases, with 16 bases remaining between them. The CDR3 here is CASSPTDDHGETQYF. The CDR3 coding sequence is TGTGCCAGCAGCCCCACAGACGATCATGGAGAGACCCAGTACTTC.

The V call is TRBV6-1, the J call TRBJ1-5, with D possibly being TRBD1 (6 bases). The CDR3 totals 14 residues. Looked up from germline, CDR1 is MNHNS and CDR2 is SASEGT. Trimming shortened V by 8 bases and J by 1 base, and 12 bases separated the two germline ends. This chain's CDR3 is CASVLTGSNQPQHF. The CDR3 coding sequence is TGTGCCAGCGTCTTGACAGGCAGCAATCAGCCCCAGCATTTT.

A single count supports this clone. V gene TRBV11-2 combines with J gene TRBJ2-3; 7 nucleotides match TRBD1. Germline V gene sequence: CDR1 SGHAT, CDR2 FQNNGV. The trim removed 6 bases at V and 3 bases at J, leaving 12 bases unmatched. The CDR3 totals 16 residues. The CDR3 DNA follows: TGTGCCAGCAGGCCAGGTGACAGGGTGTTGACAGATACGCAGTATTTT. Amino acids: CASRPGDRVLTDTQYF. Looking up the rest from reference TRBV11-2 and TRBJ2-3 gives the full variable domain: EAGVAQSPRYKIIEKRQSVAFWCNPISGHATLYWYQQILGQGPKLLIQFQNNGVVDDSQLPKDRFSAERLKGVDSTLKIQPAKLEDSAVYLCASRPGDRVLTDTQYFGPGTRLTVL.

The CDR3 here is CASSFGGTGGSEAFF. In nucleotides, the CDR3 is TGTGCCAGCAGCTTTGGAGGGACAGGGGGCTCTGAAGCTTTCTTT. The rearrangement uses TRBV7-3 and TRBJ1-1, with TRBD1 matching 12 bases. The CDR3 length is 15 residues. V lost 3 bases, J lost 6 bases, and 5 bases stayed unmatched. From germline, CDR1 is SGHTA and CDR2 FQGTGA.